This record covers a single T cell receptor beta chain. The data originate from a study of T-cell reconstitution after alpha-beta-depleted transplantation in children. The germline gives CDR1 DFQATT, CDR2 SNEGSKA (reference sequence). The CDR3 is made up of 14 amino acids. The V and J ends lost 0 bases and 2 bases respectively, with 9 bases between them. Unique molecular identifiers featured in how the TCRbeta library was prepared. TCRdb re-analysed the PCR reads in MiXCR, keeping a single row per CDR3 protein. This table holds some 600,000 distinct CDR3 sequences, roughly 15% found once. This material consisted of PBMCs from the stem cell graft donor, taken from the stem cell graft. The chain couples TRBV20-1 to TRBJ2-3; D ambiguous. This TCR was sampled from a human donor who donated a stem cell graft to a child with acute myeloid leukemia. The CDR3 DNA is TGCAGTGCTAGAGATCTAGACCACACAGATACGCAGTATTTT. Translating it yields CSARDLDHTDTQYF.